This T cell receptor beta chain was found in a study of blood T cells in healthy people across ages. Study observations and caveats: As age increased, TCR beta diversity per million T cells fell in a roughly linear fashion.

Researchers isolated at least 7 million PBMCs per sample. The second PCR ran about 6 to 11 cycles with a sample-barcoded 5' primer and J-beta primers. TCRdb called the 5' RACE reads again in MiXCR, with one record for every CDR3 protein. The profile shows around 2 million distinct CDR3 sequences, 30% to 40% of them singletons. Concerning this clonotype: No antigen is known for it.

V was trimmed by 0 bases and J by 6 bases, leaving 11 bases between them. This CDR3 spans 14 amino acids. Germline lookup yields CDR1 LNHNV and CDR2 YYDKDF (reference sequence). The TCR was taken from a human donor in good health. Sample: blood. This chain uses TRBV15 with TRBJ1-1, with D hard to call. The CDR3 sequence is CATSRDLRVSEAFF. The CDR3 DNA sequence: TGTGCCACCAGCAGAGATCTTCGAGTATCTGAAGCTTTCTTT. The full variable domain, with the rest looked up from reference TRBV15 and TRBJ1-1, is DAMVIQNPRYQVTQFGKPVTLSCSQTLNHNVMYWYQQKSSQAPKLLFHYYDKDFNNEADTPDNFQSRRPNTSFCFLDIRSPGLGDTAMYLCATSRDLRVSEAFFGQGTRLTVV.